This T cell receptor (beta chain) appears in the sequencing data of a study of PD-1 blockade in mismatch repair-deficient tumors. Study-level information: Patients had approximately 12 mismatch repair-deficient cancer types and were previously treated and progressing. Whole-study findings and limits: Rapid post-treatment expansion, then contraction, generally preceding radiologic response, marked tumor-resident clones.

The table lists this clone with a few counts. Its target is unknown. The CDR3 is 14 amino acids. Looked up from germline, CDR1 is SGDLS and CDR2 is YYNGEE. V lost 0 bases to trimming and J lost 2 bases, with 8 bases between them. Produced via immunoSEQ multiplex PCR; TCRdb's table is partial and in-frame only. The table lists 100,000 to 150,000 clones, 85% to 90% of them singletons. V and J are TRBV9 and TRBJ1-2; no firm D call. This TCR was recovered from an adult with mismatch repair-deficient cancer. The specimen comprised peripheral blood, sampled 44 weeks after starting pembrolizumab. CDR3 sequence reads: CASSVDGSNYGYTF. As DNA, the CDR3 is TGTGCCAGCAGCGTAGACGGCAGCAACTATGGCTACACCTTC.